This TCR beta chain was observed in a study of blood T cells in healthy people across ages. Study information: Capturing about one barcoded beta molecule per two T cells was achieved by template switching.

This clonotype was counted only a few times. Its antigen remains unidentified. Points from the study as a whole: A conclusive naive versus antigen-experienced comparison was prevented by the unsorted PBMCs.

Healthy Caucasians from Russia aged about 6 to 100 served as donors. This CDR3 contains 16 residues. Germline V gene sequence: CDR1 MNHEY, CDR2 SMNVEV (reference sequence). V dropped 5 bases and J dropped 3; count of bases not matched to a gene: 11. PCR was performed a second time for roughly 7 to 12 cycles using a sample-barcoded 5' primer and a J-beta primer mix. TCRdb reprocessed the 5' RACE reads with MiXCR, giving one entry per CDR3 protein. Of fewer than 2 million distinct CDR3 sequences listed, more than 35% are singletons. Source material: blood. This clonotype was obtained from a human donor in good health. V gene TRBV27 combines with J gene TRBJ2-7, with 9 bases matching TRBD1. The CDR3 bases are TGTGCCAGCAGTCCACTAGGGACAGGGAGGGACTACGAGCAGTACTTC. Translated: CASSPLGTGRDYEQYF.